This passage covers 22 T cell receptor beta chains from one sample sequenced in a study of T cell changes during pregnancy in multiple sclerosis. Clones were read by immunoSEQ multiplex PCR, and TCRdb kept only the in-frame ones, dropping some. This sample has just under 100,000 clones, with over 85% found just once. This specimen consisted of peripheral blood, obtained after pregnancy. These receptors were collected from a female donor with multiple sclerosis, enrolled in a pregnancy study.

This chain joins TRBV5-1 and TRBJ1-3; the match to TRBD1 covers 10 bases. The trim removed 4 bases at V and 7 bases at J, leaving 2 bases unmatched. CDR3 size: 13 residues. Germline V lookup: CDR1 SGHRS, CDR2 YFSETQ. CDR3 DNA: TGCGCCAGCAGCGAGGGACAGGGGAACACCATATATTTT. Translating it yields CASSEGQGNTIYF.

The chain links TRBV27 to TRBJ2-7; D ambiguous. CDR1 MNHEY and CDR2 SMNVEV come from the germline V gene (reference sequence). This CDR3 is 11 amino acids long. V dropped 4 bases and J dropped 4 bases, with 5 bases sitting between them. CDR3 coding DNA: TGTGCCAGCAGTTCCATTTACGAGCAGTACTTC. Its protein is CASSSIYEQYF.

V gene TRBV7-3 combines with J gene TRBJ2-2; 7 bases map to TRBD1. V trimming: 2 bases; J trimming: 0 bases; junction bases outside the gene matches: 15. Germline CDR1 SGHTA, CDR2 FQGTGA. CDR3 length: 20 residues. CDR3 protein: CASSLGLPTRDSPNTGELFF. The DNA for the CDR3 is TGTGCCAGCAGCTTAGGCCTCCCGACCCGGGACAGCCCGAACACCGGGGAGCTGTTTTTT.

The table lists this clone with a count of one. V is TRBV19 and J is TRBJ1-2; the D gene is possibly TRBD1 (6 bases). The CDR3 has 13 amino acids. Germline lookup yields CDR1 LNHDA and CDR2 SQIVND (reference sequence). The germline V and J ends were trimmed by 5 bases and 8 bases, with 15 bases remaining between them. The chain's CDR3 is CASSSGGSWGYTF. CDR3 DNA sequence: TGTGCCAGTAGTTCGGGGGGCAGTTGGGGCTACACCTTC.

The chain carries TRBV2 and TRBJ1-5; D is possibly TRBD1 (5 bases). This CDR3 spans 13 amino acids. Germline lookup yields CDR1 SNHLY and CDR2 FYNNEI. The V end lost 5 bases, the J end lost 1 base, and 6 bases lay between the germline ends. CDR3 sequence reads: CASSQGSNQPQHF. CDR3 coding DNA: TGTGCCAGCAGTCAGGGAAGCAATCAGCCCCAGCATTTT.

The rearrangement links TRBV28 to TRBJ1-2; D possibly corresponds to TRBD1 (5 bases). The germline gives CDR1 MDHEN, CDR2 SYDVKM. With 2 bases removed from V and 8 bases from J, the gap between germline ends came to 12 bases. The CDR3 sequence is 13 residues long. CDR3 loop: CASSLVGARGYTF. For the CDR3, the DNA is TGTGCCAGCAGTTTAGTAGGGGCGCGAGGCTACACCTTC.

The chain has TRBV4-1 and TRBJ1-4; the D gene is possibly TRBD1 (5 bases). CDR3 length: 16 residues. V was clipped by 3 bases and J by 2 bases, with 13 bases between them. CDR1 is MGHRA and CDR2 is YSYEKL in the germline V gene. The DNA of the CDR3 is TGCGCCAGCAGCCATCGAGGAGGGGCCACTAATGAAAAACTGTTTTTT. This sequence encodes CASSHRGGATNEKLFF.

This chain joins TRBV6-5 and TRBJ2-1; 9 nucleotides line up with TRBD2. Per germline, CDR1 MNHEY and CDR2 SVGAGI. The CDR3 contains 15 residues. V was clipped by 6 bases and J by 9 bases; unmatched bases: 12. The CDR3 sequence: CASRGSGRWASEQFF. CDR3 DNA sequence: TGTGCCAGCAGGGGTAGCGGGAGATGGGCGAGTGAGCAGTTCTTC.

The rearrangement joins TRBV6-6 to TRBJ2-7; 8 bases agree with TRBD2. The CDR3 runs to 15 residues. The germline gives CDR1 MNHNY, CDR2 SVGAGI (reference sequence). J lost 3 bases, V lost 6 bases, and 10 bases had no gene match. CDR3 nucleotides: TGTGCCAGCAGAAATCAAGCGGGGGCGGTCTACGAGCAGTACTTC. Amino acid sequence: CASRNQAGAVYEQYF.

The rearrangement joins TRBV19 to TRBJ2-1, with TRBD2 as a possible D gene (5 bases). CDR3 size: 12 residues. CDR1 is LNHDA and CDR2 is SQIVND in the germline V gene (reference sequence). V shed 8 bases and J shed 7 bases, with 12 bases lying between them. The CDR3 here is CASGGTANEQFF. The CDR3 nucleotides read TGTGCCAGTGGAGGCACAGCAAATGAGCAGTTCTTC.

This clone was seen only once. The chain has TRBV7-2 and TRBJ2-3; the match to TRBD1 covers 9 bases. Germline-derived CDR1 and CDR2 are SGHTA and FQGNSA. This CDR3 contains 17 residues. The V and J ends lost 4 bases and 2 bases, in that order; junction bases with no gene match: 10. The CDR3, as DNA: TGTGCCAGCAGCTCGCGGGGAAGGGACAGGGCCACAGATACGCAGTATTTT. It yields the protein CASSSRGRDRATDTQYF.

The gene calls are TRBV7-6 and TRBJ2-2, with TRBD2 matching over 12 bases. The CDR3 is 16 residues long. CDR1 is SGHVS and CDR2 is FNYEAQ in the germline V gene. V gave up 5 bases and J gave up 7 bases; unmatched junction bases: 8. CDR3 nucleotide sequence: TGTGCCAGCAGCATTCTAGCGGGAGGGCCGGGCGGGGAGCTGTTTTTT. Its translation: CASSILAGGPGGELFF.

The CDR3 sequence: CASSFHRQLNEQFF. As DNA, the CDR3 is TGCGCCAGCAGCTTCCACCGACAGCTCAATGAGCAGTTCTTC. V is TRBV5-1 and J is TRBJ2-1, with a tentative D call TRBD1 (5 bases). This CDR3 spans 14 amino acids. Germline V gene lookup returns CDR1 SGHRS and CDR2 YFSETQ. V lost 2 bases to trimming and J lost 6 bases, with 12 bases between them.

The gene calls are TRBV4-1 and TRBJ2-5, with a possible D match to TRBD1 (5 bases). The germline V gene has CDR1 MGHRA and CDR2 YSYEKL. The CDR3 loop spans 17 amino acids. The V end lost 1 base, the J end lost 2 bases, and 17 bases lay between the germline ends. CDR3 loop: CASSQVQFGAGQETQYF. In DNA, the CDR3 is TGCGCCAGCAGCCAAGTTCAATTTGGTGCAGGGCAAGAGACCCAGTACTTC.

The chain is built from TRBV9 and TRBJ2-7; D not certain. The CDR3 contains 15 residues. The V gene lost 0 bases and the J gene lost 2 bases, with 12 bases spanning the gap. Germline CDR1 reads SGDLS; CDR2 reads YYNGEE. The CDR3 spells CASSVEEYATYEQYF. CDR3 DNA: TGTGCCAGCAGCGTAGAAGAGTACGCGACCTACGAGCAGTACTTC.

This sequence joins TRBV27 and TRBJ2-7; 11 bases agree with TRBD2. The J segment lost 4 bases and the V segment lost 5 bases, leaving 4 bases of the junction unmatched. The CDR3 runs 14 residues. From germline, CDR1 is MNHEY and CDR2 SMNVEV (reference sequence). For the CDR3, the DNA is TGTGCCAGCAGTCCGGGACTAGCGGCTTACGAGCAGTACTTC. This sequence encodes CASSPGLAAYEQYF.

The chain joins TRBV30 to TRBJ1-2; TRBD1 matches at 9 bases. J gave up 3 bases and V 0 bases, and 8 bases lay outside the gene matches. CDR3 length equals 16 residues. In germline, CDR1 is GTSNPN, CDR2 SVGIG (reference sequence). The CDR3 nucleotides are TGTGCCTGGAGTGTGTGGGACAGGGAGTGGGACTATGGCTACACCTTC. Its protein product is CAWSVWDREWDYGYTF.

In its sample, this clone was seen once. The genes are TRBV6-5 and TRBJ2-1, with 7 bases aligning to TRBD2. Germline V CDR1 and CDR2: MNHEY, SVGAGI. The V and J ends lost 2 bases and 5 bases, in that order; junction bases with no gene match: 6. There are 15 residues in the CDR3. The CDR3 DNA reads TGTGCCAGCAGTTACGGGCTAGCGGTTAACAATGAGCAGTTCTTC. Translation: CASSYGLAVNNEQFF.

Concerning this clone: One end of the junction is discordant with germline, which a read error may explain. This chain joins TRBV7-9 and TRBJ2-3; 10 bases fit TRBD2. This CDR3 contains 15 residues. CDR1 and CDR2 from the germline V gene are SEHNR and FQNEAQ (reference sequence). The CDR3 loop is CASSLAGEVGDTQYF. The CDR3 coding sequence is TGTGCCAGCAGCCTAGCGGGAGAGGTGGGAGATACGCAGTATTTT.

This clone was observed a single time. This chain joins TRBV7-2 and TRBJ2-1; D uncertain. Trimming cost V 3 bases and J 0 bases, with 3 bases left between them. Germline CDR1 is SGHTA and CDR2 is FQGNSA. The CDR3 is made up of 13 amino acids. CDR3 in DNA: TGTGCCAGCAGCTTTAGCTCCTACAATGAGCAGTTCTTC. This sequence encodes CASSFSSYNEQFF.

The gene calls are TRBV27 and TRBJ1-5, with a weak D call TRBD1 (5 bases). Germline V gene lookup returns CDR1 MNHEY and CDR2 SMNVEV (reference sequence). This CDR3 has 14 amino acids. V was cut by 2 bases and J by 0 bases, with 5 bases left in between. In DNA, the CDR3 is TGTGCCAGCAGTTTAAGGGGTAGCAATCAGCCCCAGCATTTT. Translating it yields CASSLRGSNQPQHF.

This chain links TRBV5-5 with TRBJ1-2; D is unclear. The germline CDR1 and CDR2 sequences are SGHKS and YYEKEE (reference sequence). Deletions cut 3 bases from V and 6 bases from J, with 9 bases between. This CDR3 region has 12 residues. CDR3 sequence (DNA): TGTGCCAGCAGCTATTACAGTAATGGCTACACCTTC. Protein: CASSYYSNGYTF.